The clone carrying this T cell receptor (beta chain) was seen a handful of times. Its antigen remains unknown. The data derive from a study of identical twins. Points from the study as a whole: Out-of-frame alpha sequences common to twins were enriched for low generation probability.

V shed 3 bases and J shed 4 bases, with 18 bases lying between them. CDR1 and CDR2 (germline): SQVTM, ANQGSEA. The CDR3 covers 15 residues. TCRdb processed the 5' RACE reads anew with MiXCR; each CDR3 protein has one entry. The sample has some 240,000 distinct CDR3 sequences, about 8.5% seen once; the top ten hold 2.5% to 3.5%. This sample was also put to use in a study of yellow fever vaccine responses in identical twins.

The sequence came from a woman under 30 in good health. The chain joins TRBV29-1 to TRBJ1-1; D is possibly TRBD1 (5 bases). Material: CD8+ T cells sorted from blood. The CDR3 loop reads CSVDEGDRGVTEAFF. DNA for the CDR3: TGCAGCGTTGATGAGGGCGATCGGGGGGTCACTGAAGCTTTCTTT. Combining the CDR3 with reference TRBV29-1 and TRBJ1-1 gives the whole variable domain SAVISQKPSRDICQRGTSLTIQCQVDSQVTMMFWYRQQPGQSLTLIATANQGSEATYESGFVIDKFPISRPNLTFSTLTVSNMSPEDSSIYLCSVDEGDRGVTEAFFGQGTRLTVV.